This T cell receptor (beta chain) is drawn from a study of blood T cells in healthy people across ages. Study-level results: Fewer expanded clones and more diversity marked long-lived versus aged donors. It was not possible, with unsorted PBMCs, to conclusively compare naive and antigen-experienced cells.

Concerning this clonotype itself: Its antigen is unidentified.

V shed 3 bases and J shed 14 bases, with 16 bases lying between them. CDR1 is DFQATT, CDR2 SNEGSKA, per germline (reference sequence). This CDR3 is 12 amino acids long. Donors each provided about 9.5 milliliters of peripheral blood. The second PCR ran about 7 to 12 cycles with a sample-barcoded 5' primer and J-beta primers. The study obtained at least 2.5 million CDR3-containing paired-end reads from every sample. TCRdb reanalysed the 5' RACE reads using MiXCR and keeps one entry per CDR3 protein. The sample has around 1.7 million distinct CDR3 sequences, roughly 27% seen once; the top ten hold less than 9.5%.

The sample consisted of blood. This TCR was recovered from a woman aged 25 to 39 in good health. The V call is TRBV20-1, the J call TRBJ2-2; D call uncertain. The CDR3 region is CSASPNTRVLFF. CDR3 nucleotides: TGCAGTGCTAGTCCGAATACAAGGGTTCTGTTTTTT.